Reported below is one T cell receptor beta chain. Its antigen is not known. This sample was included in a study of cytomegalovirus exposure and HLA in healthy donors. Whole-study findings and limits: Reports credit the classifier with highly specific, highly sensitive diagnosis of cytomegalovirus status.

The PCR ran on 60 Vbeta and 13 Jbeta primers. Measured with immunoSEQ multiplex PCR; TCRdb has only the in-frame clones, and not every one. The sample includes roughly 150,000 clones, 79% of them seen just once. The source of this sequence is a man between 35 and 55 years old in good health and CMV-seropositive. Sequencing used PBMCs.

DNA of the CDR3: TGTGCCAGTAGTCAGGGGACGCCAGATACGCAGTATTTT. Translated: CASSQGTPDTQYF. The chain links TRBV19 to TRBJ2-3; perhaps TRBD1 as D (6 bases). V was pared by 5 bases and J by 4 bases, with 10 bases between. The CDR3 has 13 amino acids. CDR1 and CDR2 (germline): LNHDA, SQIVND (reference sequence). Variable domain in full (rest from reference TRBV19 and TRBJ2-3): DGGITQSPKYLFRKEGQNVTLSCEQNLNHDAMYWYRQDPGQGLRLIYYSQIVNDFQKGDIAEGYSVSREKKESFPLTVTSAQKNPTAFYLCASSQGTPDTQYFGPGTRLTVL.